This TCR beta chain appears in the sequencing data of a study of T-cell memory formation after mild COVID-19. Study at large: TCR clusters showed largely donor specificity.

Points from the study as a whole: CD4+ bias marked clones expanding day 15 to 37, unlike balanced contracting clones. For contracting clones, CD4+ ones sat mainly in CM and EM, CD8+ in EMRA.

With constant-segment primers, 5'RACE yielded cDNA libraries of TCR alpha and TCR beta that carried sample barcodes and UMIs. TCRdb used MiXCR to reprocess the 5' RACE reads, holding one entry per CDR3 protein. This table holds 140,000 or so distinct CDR3 sequences, roughly 6.2% found once. This clonotype was picked up a small number of times. No antigen is known for it. With 3 bases removed from V and 3 bases from J, the gap between germline ends came to 15 bases. Germline V gene data show CDR1 as SGHRS and CDR2 as YFSETQ. The CDR3 totals 15 residues. This receptor was identified in an adult woman who had mild COVID-19 (a few samples of this study predate the infection). Cell type and time point are not known. J is TRBJ1-2 and V is TRBV5-1, with a weak D call TRBD1 (6 bases). The sample consisted of PBMCs or a T cell subset sorted from them (not recorded which). Written as DNA, the CDR3 is TGCGCCAGCAGCTCCCTAGGGGGGGGCGACTATGGCTACACCTTC. It yields the protein CASSSLGGGDYGYTF.